This is a list of T cell receptor beta chains from one sample in a study of shared clonotypes between healthy human individuals. TCRdb's table, derived via immunoSEQ multiplex PCR, lists solely in-frame clones and lacks some. The profile shows about 2.4 million clones, under 95% of them singletons. Sequenced: naive CD4+ T cells from PBMCs. These receptors were obtained from a man between 18 and 35 years old in good health. Some clones in this sample may be carry-over from other donors' samples. The CDR3 runs from the conserved cysteine through the conserved F or W. A D gene is named only where the DNA matches it firmly. Size is stated for part of the rows, as once, few or many counts, or as a class when the clone is expanded.

-	TRBV28	TRBJ2-3	-	TGTGCCAGCAGTTCCCAGGGGGGGGGAGACACAGATACGCAGTATTTT	CASSSQGGGDTDTQYF
-	TRBV5-1	TRBJ2-1	-	TGCGCCAGCAGCCGCTCAGACTACAATGAGCAGTTCTTC	CASSRSDYNEQFF
once	TRBV4-1	TRBJ2-1	-	TGCGCCAGCAGCCGCACACGAGAAGAGCAGTTCTTC	CASSRTREEQFF
-	TRBV5-1	TRBJ2-5	TRBD1	TGCGCCAGCAGCATACAGGGGGATCAAGAGACCCAGTACTTC	CASSIQGDQETQYF
once	TRBV7-9	TRBJ1-2	TRBD1	TGTGCCAGCAGCTTAGAGAGGACAGGGAGTGATGGCTATGGCTACACCTTC	CASSLERTGSDGYGYTF
-	TRBV6-1	TRBJ2-1	TRBD2	TGTGCCAGCATGAGGGGACTAGCGGGAAGCAATGAGCAGTTCTTC	CASMRGLAGSNEQFF
-	TRBV28	TRBJ2-5	TRBD2	TGTGCCAGCAGTCCGTTAGCGGGAGGAACCAAAGAGACCCAGTACTTC	CASSPLAGGTKETQYF
-	TRBV7-8	TRBJ2-5	-	TGTGCCAGCAGCGGACAGAGACAAGAGACCCAGTACTTC	CASSGQRQETQYF
-	TRBV7-3	TRBJ2-5	TRBD2	TGTGCCAGCAGCTTGATGGGCGGGAGGGCTAAAGAGACCCAGTACTTC	CASSLMGGRAKETQYF
-	TRBV4-1	TRBJ2-7	TRBD2	TGCGCCAGCAGCCTGCCGACTAGCGGGGCTAAAATCTCCTACGAGCAGTACTTC	CASSLPTSGAKISYEQYF